The sequence of this T cell receptor (beta chain) was determined in a study of blood T cells in healthy people across ages. Whole-study results and caveats: TCR beta diversity correlated strongly with naive T cell percentage. Unknown CMV status may confound age-related changes in expanded clones.

This clonotype was observed a single time. Its target is unknown. Combining a sample-barcoded 5' primer with a J-beta primer mix, a second PCR ran for roughly 7 to 12 cycles. TCRdb analysed the 5' RACE reads with MiXCR anew, one entry per CDR3 protein. The repertoire holds roughly 1.7 million distinct CDR3 sequences, about 32% seen once, with around 11% in the top ten. This CDR3 comprises 16 residues. CDR1 is KGHSH and CDR2 is LQKENI in the germline V gene. Trimming took off 0 bases at V and 5 bases at J, with 15 bases between the two ends. The chain recombines TRBV18 with TRBJ2-3, with a weak D call TRBD2 (5 bases). The sequencing input was blood. This TCR came from a woman in her 30s in good health. The CDR3 sequence is CASSPPIIAGGDTQYF. The CDR3 DNA reads as TGTGCCAGCTCACCACCGATCATAGCAGGAGGAGATACGCAGTATTTT.